Listed below are T cell receptor beta chains from one sample, sequenced in a study of post-analysis software for immune sequencing data. TCRdb independently ran MiXCR on the PCR reads; one entry per CDR3 protein. The table lists hundreds of thousands of distinct CDR3 sequences, 55% to 60% of them singletons, with around 11% in the top ten. The sample was blood. The receptor set was obtained from a girl aged 2-15 years with multiple sclerosis. The CDR3 runs from the conserved cysteine through the conserved F or W. A D gene is named only where the DNA matches it firmly. Not every row has a clone size; where given, it reads once, few, many or a size class.

-,TRBJ2-1,few,TRBV29-1,TGCAGCGTTGCACCCCAGGCCCTCGGCGATGAGCAGTTCTTC,CSVAPQALGDEQFF
-,TRBJ2-5,-,TRBV28,TGTGCCAGCAGAACTCCATCGGCCGGCTACAATGAGCAGTACTTC,CASRTPSAGYNEQYF
TRBD1,TRBJ1-1,-,TRBV10-3,TGTGCCATCAGTGAGCTCGGAGGGGGCGGCACTGAAGCTTTCTTT,CAISELGGGGTEAFF
-,TRBJ2-2,-,TRBV5-1,TGCGCCAGCAGCTTGGTGGCAGGGTCCCCCGGGGAGCTGTTTTTT,CASSLVAGSPGELFF
TRBD1,TRBJ1-1,few,TRBV7-6,TGTGCCAGCAGCTCACTTCGGACAGGGAGTATAGGGAACACTGAAGCTTTCTTT,CASSSLRTGSIGNTEAFF
TRBD2,TRBJ2-1,once,TRBV5-1,TGCGCCAGCAGCTTCTGGACTAGCGGGAGGGACAATGAGCAGTTCTTC,CASSFWTSGRDNEQFF
TRBD2,TRBJ2-7,-,TRBV27,TGTGCCAGCAGTTCGCGACTAGCGACTTACGAGCAGTACTTC,CASSSRLATYEQYF
-,TRBJ2-1,-,TRBV6-1,TGTGCCAGCGGTCTTTTAGAGGAGCAGTTCTTC,CASGLLEEQFF
-,TRBJ2-4,-,TRBV5-6,TGTGCCAGCAGCACGGGGGAGGCTTGGGCCAAAAACATTCAGTACTTC,CASSTGEAWAKNIQYF
TRBD1,TRBJ2-3,few,TRBV12-3/TRBV12-4,TGTGCCAGCAGCCCGGGACAGGGAAGGGATACGCAGTATTTT,CASSPGQGRDTQYF
-,TRBJ2-4,-,TRBV3-1,TGTGCCAGCAGCCAAGAGGTATCGGGAGTACCTGTCACCATTCAGTACTTC,CASSQEVSGVPVTIQYF
-,TRBJ2-3,-,TRBV5-1,TGCGCCAGCAGCCCAATACGCACAGATACGCAGTATTTT,CASSPIRTDTQYF
TRBD1,TRBJ2-7,-,TRBV11-1,TGTGCCAGTAGCTTAGTCGGGACAGGGAGAGGCGAGCAGTACTTC,CASSLVGTGRGEQYF
-,TRBJ1-1,-,TRBV15,TGTGCCACCAGCAGAGACAGGGGTAACACTGAAGCTTTCTTT,CATSRDRGNTEAFF
TRBD2,TRBJ2-4,-,TRBV7-6,TGTGCCAGCAGCTTAGATTCAGCGGGGGTGTTGCAAAACATTCAGTACTTC,CASSLDSAGVLQNIQYF
-,TRBJ1-5,-,TRBV29-1,TGCAGCGTAAAGTCGGGTTACAATCAGCCCCAGCATTTT,CSVKSGYNQPQHF
-,TRBJ2-1,once,TRBV20-1,TGCAGTGCTAGAGATCGGCCCAGCTCCTACAATGAGCAGTTCTTC,CSARDRPSSYNEQFF
TRBD2,TRBJ2-1,-,TRBV12-3/TRBV12-4,TGTGCCAGCAGTTTATCTAGCGGGGCAGACAATGAGCAGTTCTTC,CASSLSSGADNEQFF
-,TRBJ1-2,-,TRBV4-2,TGTGCCAGCAGCCAAGGGGGCCGAGGGGGTCATGGCTACACCTTC,CASSQGGRGGHGYTF
-,TRBJ2-7,-,TRBV6-6,TGTGCCAGCAGAAACGGGCAGACCTACGAGCAGTACTTC,CASRNGQTYEQYF
-,TRBJ1-4,-,TRBV7-9,TGTGCCAGCGGAGACAGGCAGAATGAAAAACTGTTTTTT,CASGDRQNEKLFF
-,TRBJ2-5,-,TRBV18,TGTGCCAGCTCACCCACAGGCCCAGGGTACCAAGAGACCCAGTACTTC,CASSPTGPGYQETQYF
TRBD1,TRBJ1-5,-,TRBV13,TGTGCCAGCAGCTTCGGACAGGGTAGCCAGCCCCAGCATTTT,CASSFGQGSQPQHF
TRBD1,TRBJ1-2,-,TRBV5-1,TGCGCCAGCAGCTTAATGGGACAGGTAAAAGGCGGCTACACCTTC,CASSLMGQVKGGYTF
-,TRBJ2-1,few,TRBV20-1,TGCAGTGCTAGAGATTGGACTGGCCGCAATGAGCAGTTCTTC,CSARDWTGRNEQFF
-,TRBJ1-2,-,TRBV5-1,TGCGCCAGCAGCTTGGAGGCCCTGAAAATCTATGGCTACACCTTC,CASSLEALKIYGYTF
-,TRBJ1-1,-,TRBV29-1,TGCAGCGTTGCTCAAGCTGAAGCTTTCTTT,CSVAQAEAFF
-,TRBJ2-7,-,TRBV6-5,TGTGCCAGCAGTTCCGTTCGGGACGGCTACGAGCAGTACTTC,CASSSVRDGYEQYF
-,TRBJ2-1,once,TRBV9,TGTGCCAGCAGCGTAGTCGGTGGGTTGTACAATGAGCAGTTCTTC,CASSVVGGLYNEQFF
-,TRBJ2-3,-,TRBV3-1,TGTGCCAGCAGCCGCTCCGAGTCGATAACGCAGTATTTT,CASSRSESITQYF
TRBD2,TRBJ2-3,once,TRBV18,TGTGCCAGCTCACCAATAGTCGGCGGGAGACACAATACGCAGTATTTT,CASSPIVGGRHNTQYF
-,TRBJ1-2,-,TRBV6-2/TRBV6-3,TGTGCCAGCAGTTATAGGTCGCAGGAGGATGGCTACACCTTC,CASSYRSQEDGYTF
TRBD2,TRBJ2-5,-,TRBV9,TGTGCCAGCAGCCTAGAAGGCGGGGGGGCGGAGACCCAGTACTTC,CASSLEGGGAETQYF
TRBD1,TRBJ2-1,-,TRBV5-1,TGCGCCAGCAGCTTGGCGGGACAGGACAATGAGCAGTTCTTC,CASSLAGQDNEQFF
TRBD2,TRBJ2-1,few,TRBV10-3,TGTGCCATCAGTGTTAGCGGGAGGGGCAATGAGCAGTTCTTC,CAISVSGRGNEQFF
TRBD2,TRBJ2-3,-,TRBV7-3,TGTGCCAGCAGCTTAATGGCGGGAGGGAACACAGATACGCAGTATTTT,CASSLMAGGNTDTQYF
-,TRBJ2-7,few,TRBV7-2,TGTGCCAGCAGCTTAAAGGCCGGGCCCTACGAGCAGTACTTC,CASSLKAGPYEQYF
TRBD2,TRBJ2-5,-,TRBV20-1,TGCAGTGCTAGAAGAGCGGGGGGGCCCCAAGAGACCCAGTACTTC,CSARRAGGPQETQYF
-,TRBJ1-2,many,TRBV20-1,TGCAGTGCTAGTGACGGAGACGATGGCTACACCTTC,CSASDGDDGYTF
-,TRBJ2-5,-,TRBV24-1,TGTGCCACCAGTGATTTGGCAGAGACCCAGTACTTC,CATSDLAETQYF
TRBD1,TRBJ2-3,-,TRBV24-1,TGTGCCACCAGTGATGCCGGGACAGAGGACACAGAAACGCAGTATTTT,CATSDAGTEDTETQYF
-,TRBJ2-5,-,TRBV27,TGTGCCAGCAGTTACATGTCCAGCCAAGAGACCCAGTACTTC,CASSYMSSQETQYF
-,TRBJ2-7,few,TRBV11-2,TGTGCCAGCGGCAGTGGCTACGACGAGCAGTACTTC,CASGSGYDEQYF